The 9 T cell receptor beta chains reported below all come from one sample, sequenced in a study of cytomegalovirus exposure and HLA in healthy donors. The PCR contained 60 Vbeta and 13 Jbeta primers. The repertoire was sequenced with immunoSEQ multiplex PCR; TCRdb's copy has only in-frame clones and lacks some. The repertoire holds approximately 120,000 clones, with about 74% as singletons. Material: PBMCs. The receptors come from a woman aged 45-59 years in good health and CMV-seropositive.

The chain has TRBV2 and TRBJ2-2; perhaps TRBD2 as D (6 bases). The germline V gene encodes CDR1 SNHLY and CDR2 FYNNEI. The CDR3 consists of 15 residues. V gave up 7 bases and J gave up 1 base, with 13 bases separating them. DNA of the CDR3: TGTGCCAGCACCCGGAGAGCGGGGAACACCGGGGAGCTGTTTTTT. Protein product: CASTRRAGNTGELFF.

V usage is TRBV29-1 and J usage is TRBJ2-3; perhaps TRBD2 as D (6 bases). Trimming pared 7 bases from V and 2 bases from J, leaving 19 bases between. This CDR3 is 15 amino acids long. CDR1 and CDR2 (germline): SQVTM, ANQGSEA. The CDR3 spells CSADSLAAPTDTQYF. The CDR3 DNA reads TGCAGCGCCGATTCCTTAGCGGCGCCCACAGATACGCAGTATTTT.

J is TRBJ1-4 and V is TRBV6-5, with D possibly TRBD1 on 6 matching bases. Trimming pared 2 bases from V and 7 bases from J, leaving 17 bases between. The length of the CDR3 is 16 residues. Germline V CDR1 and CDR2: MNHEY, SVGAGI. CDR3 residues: CASSYRRSRGSEKLFF. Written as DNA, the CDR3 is TGTGCCAGCAGTTACCGGAGATCGAGGGGGAGTGAAAAACTGTTTTTT.

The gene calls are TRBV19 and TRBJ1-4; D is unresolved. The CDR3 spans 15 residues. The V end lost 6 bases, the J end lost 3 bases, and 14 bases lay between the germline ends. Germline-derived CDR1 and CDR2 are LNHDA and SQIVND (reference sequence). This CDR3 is CASSDGVRPNEKLFF. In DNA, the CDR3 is TGTGCCAGTAGCGACGGGGTGAGACCTAATGAAAAACTGTTTTTT.

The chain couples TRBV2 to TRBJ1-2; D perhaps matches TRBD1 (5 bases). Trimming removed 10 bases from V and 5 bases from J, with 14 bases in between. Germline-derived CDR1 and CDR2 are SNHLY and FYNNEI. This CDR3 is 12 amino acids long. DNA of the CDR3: TGTGCCAAATCGCCAGGACAATATGGCTACACCTTC. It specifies CAKSPGQYGYTF.

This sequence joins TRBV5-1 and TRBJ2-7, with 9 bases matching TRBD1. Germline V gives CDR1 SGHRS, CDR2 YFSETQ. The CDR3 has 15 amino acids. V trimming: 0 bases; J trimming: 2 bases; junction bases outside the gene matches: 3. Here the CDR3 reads CASSLGGTGPYEQYF. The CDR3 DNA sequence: TGCGCCAGCAGCTTGGGTGGGACAGGGCCCTACGAGCAGTACTTC.

The CDR3 loop reads CASSRDRYNEQFF. The CDR3 coding sequence is TGTGCCAGCAGCCGGGACAGATACAATGAGCAGTTCTTC. V is TRBV27 and J is TRBJ2-1; 7 bases match TRBD1. Germline CDR1 MNHEY, CDR2 SMNVEV (reference sequence). The CDR3 length is 13 residues. V gave up 6 bases and J gave up 4 bases; unmatched junction bases: 3.

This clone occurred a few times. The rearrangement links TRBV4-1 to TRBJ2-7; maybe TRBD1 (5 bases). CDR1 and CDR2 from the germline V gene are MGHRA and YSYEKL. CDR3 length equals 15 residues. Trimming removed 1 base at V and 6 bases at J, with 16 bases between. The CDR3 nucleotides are TGCGCCAGCAGCCAAGTGGTCAGGGAAACATCCGAGCAGTACTTC. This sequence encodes CASSQVVRETSEQYF.

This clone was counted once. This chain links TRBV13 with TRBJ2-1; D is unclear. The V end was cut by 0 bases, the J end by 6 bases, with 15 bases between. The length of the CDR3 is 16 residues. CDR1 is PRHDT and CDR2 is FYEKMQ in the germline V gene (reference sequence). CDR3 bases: TGTGCCAGCAGCTTAGGCATGATCCAGGTGGGCAATGAGCAGTTCTTC. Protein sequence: CASSLGMIQVGNEQFF.